The 24 T cell receptor beta chains reported below all come from one sample, sequenced in a study of radiotherapy plus CTLA-4 blockade in lung cancer. The assay was immunoSEQ multiplex PCR, and TCRdb's table has in-frame clones only and misses some. The sample contains about 49,000 clones, 70% to 90% of which appear only once. The specimen comprised peripheral blood, sampled from a patient treated with radiotherapy plus ipilimumab. The source of these receptors is a human donor with non-small cell lung cancer whose response to radiotherapy plus ipilimumab could not be evaluated.

The chain uses TRBV4-3 and TRBJ1-2; a possible D gene is TRBD1 (5 bases). This CDR3 region has 14 residues. Germline-derived CDR1 and CDR2 are LGHNA and YSLEER. V was shortened by 2 bases and J by 7 bases, with 14 bases between the two germline ends. Written as DNA, the CDR3 is TGCGCCAGCAGCCAACAGGGCGGTCAATTTGGCTACACCTTC. It specifies CASSQQGGQFGYTF.

The rearrangement links TRBV6-4 to TRBJ2-3; possible D gene TRBD2, 6 bases. This CDR3 contains 15 residues. Trimming stripped 3 bases from V and 2 bases from J, with 12 bases between. Germline V gives CDR1 MRHNA, CDR2 SNTAGT. The CDR3 is CASSEGSGHTDTQYF. The CDR3 DNA sequence: TGTGCCAGCAGTGAAGGTAGCGGCCACACAGATACGCAGTATTTT.

The gene calls are TRBV7-9 and TRBJ2-1, with a tentative D call TRBD1 (6 bases). V was pared by 5 bases and J by 3 bases, with 11 bases between. The CDR3 has 14 residues. Germline values: CDR1 SEHNR, CDR2 FQNEAQ (reference sequence). The CDR3 DNA is TGTGCCAGCAGCAAACCGGGACACTACAATGAGCAGTTCTTC. Translation gives CASSKPGHYNEQFF.

The V and J genes are TRBV5-1 and TRBJ2-3; weak D call: TRBD2 (6 bases). This CDR3 is 14 amino acids long. Germline loops: CDR1 SGHRS, CDR2 YFSETQ. The germline V and J ends were trimmed by 5 bases and 5 bases, with 15 bases remaining between them. The CDR3 nucleotides are TGCGCCAGCAGTCCGCTTCCGGGAGAAGATACGCAGTATTTT. The encoded protein is CASSPLPGEDTQYF.

A single count supports this clone. V and J are TRBV7-2 and TRBJ2-5; TRBD2 matches at 10 bases. CDR1 SGHTA and CDR2 FQGNSA come from the germline V gene. The CDR3 totals 16 residues. The ends lost 4 bases at V and 2 bases at J; junction bases unmatched: 7. The chain's CDR3 is CASSWASGGRQETQYF. Here the CDR3 DNA reads TGTGCCAGCAGCTGGGCTAGCGGGGGAAGACAAGAGACCCAGTACTTC.

The rearrangement links TRBV14 to TRBJ2-3; possibly TRBD2 for D (6 bases). This CDR3 comprises 15 residues. Germline V lookup: CDR1 SGHDN, CDR2 FVKESK. The V and J ends lost 0 bases and 1 base respectively, with 8 bases between them. The DNA of the CDR3 is TGTGCCAGCAGCCAAGATTGGGGGGGCACAGATACGCAGTATTTT. Its translation is CASSQDWGGTDTQYF.

The rearrangement joins TRBV7-6 to TRBJ1-5; weak D call: TRBD1 (5 bases). Germline V gene data show CDR1 as SGHVS and CDR2 as FNYEAQ. This CDR3 contains 14 residues. The V end lost 1 base, the J end lost 6 bases, and 10 bases lay between the germline ends. The CDR3, as DNA: TGTGCCAGCAGCTTAGGGGGACTGGCTCAGCCCCAGCATTTT. It is translated as CASSLGGLAQPQHF.

This chain uses TRBV19 with TRBJ1-6; the match to TRBD1 covers 8 bases. The germline CDR1 and CDR2 sequences are LNHDA and SQIVND (reference sequence). CDR3 length equals 14 residues. The junction had 9 bases not matched to a gene; V was cut back by 8 bases and J by 9 bases. CDR3 in DNA: TGTGCCAGTGCCGGGACAGGATCTACTTCACCCCTCCACTTT. Translation gives CASAGTGSTSPLHF.

About this clone itself: Other DNA sequences in the sample encode the same CDR3. The chain links TRBV27 to TRBJ2-5; 11 bases are a match to TRBD2. The ends lost 5 bases at V and 0 bases at J; junction bases unmatched: 5. CDR3 length: 16 amino acids. Germline CDR1 and CDR2: MNHEY and SMNVEV (reference sequence). The DNA of the CDR3 is TGTGCCAGCAGTCTTCGACTAGCGGGGCACCAAGAGACCCAGTACTTC. Its translation is CASSLRLAGHQETQYF.

The CDR3 sequence is CATSSRGLNTEAFF. Here the CDR3 DNA reads TGTGCCACCAGCAGCAGGGGTTTGAACACTGAAGCTTTCTTT. The V and J genes are TRBV15 and TRBJ1-1; D is possibly TRBD1 (6 bases). The CDR3 totals 14 residues. V gave up 3 bases and J gave up 0 bases, with 8 bases separating them. Germline values: CDR1 LNHNV, CDR2 YYDKDF (reference sequence).

The V and J genes are TRBV2 and TRBJ2-1; 11 bases are shared with TRBD2. Per germline, CDR1 SNHLY and CDR2 FYNNEI. V was clipped by 3 bases and J by 8 bases; unmatched bases: 9. The CDR3 has 16 residues. The CDR3 spells CASSEAPLAGGHEQFF. The CDR3, as DNA: TGTGCCAGCAGTGAGGCCCCCCTAGCGGGGGGACATGAGCAGTTCTTC.

In DNA, the CDR3 is TGTGCCAGCAGTGCGGACAGGGGCCAAGTCGAGCAGTACTTC. It yields the protein CASSADRGQVEQYF. The genes are TRBV6-6 and TRBJ2-7; 9 bases match TRBD1. CDR3 size: 14 residues. Trimming cost V 5 bases and J 6 bases; bases outside gene matches: 8. The germline V gene encodes CDR1 MNHNY and CDR2 SVGAGI (reference sequence).

This chain links TRBV7-9 with TRBJ2-4; 7 positions agree with TRBD1. Germline trimming cut 1 base from V and 1 base from J; bases unmatched to any gene: 4. The CDR3 is made up of 16 amino acids. Germline V gene lookup returns CDR1 SEHNR and CDR2 FQNEAQ (reference sequence). The CDR3, as DNA: TGTGCCAGCAGCTTAGGACAGGGCCTTGCCAAAAACATTCAGTACTTC. Protein: CASSLGQGLAKNIQYF.

This chain links TRBV7-9 with TRBJ2-1; TRBD2 agrees at 7 bases. J gave up 4 bases and V 5 bases, and 8 bases lay outside the gene matches. The CDR3 runs 15 residues. Germline CDR1 and CDR2: SEHNR and FQNEAQ (reference sequence). The CDR3 loop is CASSHHLAEYNEQFF. CDR3 sequence (DNA): TGTGCCAGCAGCCACCATCTAGCGGAGTACAATGAGCAGTTCTTC.

J is TRBJ2-3 and V is TRBV9; 8 nucleotides agree with TRBD2. This CDR3 contains 14 residues. The V gene's germline CDR1 is SGDLS and CDR2 YYNGEE. After removal of 3 bases from V and 1 base from J, the junction contained 1 base not matched to a gene. CDR3 DNA sequence: TGTGCCAGCAGCGCACTAGCGGGCACAGATACGCAGTATTTT. Its protein product is CASSALAGTDTQYF.

A word on this clone: Other DNA sequences from this sample encode an identical CDR3 as well. The CDR3: CASSLPRLAGGGTDTQYF. The CDR3 DNA sequence: TGCGCCAGCAGCTTACCACGACTAGCGGGAGGAGGCACAGATACGCAGTATTTT. J is TRBJ2-3 and V is TRBV5-1; 13 nucleotides agree with TRBD2. V was pared by 2 bases and J by 1 base, with 7 bases of the junction left unmatched. Germline V gene data show CDR1 as SGHRS and CDR2 as YFSETQ. This CDR3 comprises 18 residues.

This rearrangement joins TRBV10-3 to TRBJ2-2; D possibly corresponds to TRBD2 (6 bases). Trimming removed 7 bases from V and 0 bases from J, with 15 bases in between. The CDR3 is made up of 16 amino acids. Germline CDR1 and CDR2: ENHRY and SYGVKD. The CDR3: CAINPRGDSNTGELFF. In DNA, the CDR3 is TGTGCCATCAACCCCCGCGGGGACTCGAACACCGGGGAGCTGTTTTTT.

This rearrangement joins TRBV5-1 to TRBJ2-3; TRBD2 matches at 12 bases. The CDR3 length is 16 residues. V gave up 0 bases and J gave up 5 bases; unmatched junction bases: 4. The germline CDR1 and CDR2 sequences are SGHRS and YFSETQ. The CDR3 here is CASSLVSSGGVDTQYF. The CDR3 DNA reads TGCGCCAGCAGCTTGGTTTCTAGCGGGGGGGTAGATACGCAGTATTTT.

V and J are TRBV9 and TRBJ2-7, with 7 positions matching TRBD2. V was pared by 0 bases and J by 0 bases, with 6 bases of the junction left unmatched. The CDR3 is 16 amino acids. Germline CDR1 is SGDLS and CDR2 is YYNGEE. The CDR3 DNA reads TGTGCCAGCAGCGTAGGAGTCGGGGGGAGCTCCTACGAGCAGTACTTC. As protein: CASSVGVGGSSYEQYF.

The chain has TRBV19 and TRBJ2-3; 7 bases are a match to TRBD1. Trimming at V came to 5 bases and at J to 0 bases, leaving 5 bases not matched to a gene. CDR1 and CDR2 (germline): LNHDA, SQIVND (reference sequence). There are 15 residues in the CDR3. The chain's CDR3 is CASSYTGQSTDTQYF. The CDR3 bases are TGTGCCAGTAGTTATACGGGACAGAGCACAGATACGCAGTATTTT. The full variable domain, its missing parts supplied by reference TRBV19 and TRBJ2-3, is DGGITQSPKYLFRKEGQNVTLSCEQNLNHDAMYWYRQDPGQGLRLIYYSQIVNDFQKGDIAEGYSVSREKKESFPLTVTSAQKNPTAFYLCASSYTGQSTDTQYFGPGTRLTVL.

This clone occurred once. V and J are TRBV10-1 and TRBJ1-1; 7 nucleotides agree with TRBD1. This CDR3 region has 15 residues. The V segment lost 0 bases and the J segment 1 base; nucleotides outside the gene matches: 2. Germline CDR1 reads WNHNN; CDR2 reads SYGVQD (reference sequence). DNA for the CDR3: TGCGCCAGCAGTGAGTCGACAGGGAGGAACACTGAAGCTTTCTTT. Protein product: CASSESTGRNTEAFF.

V is TRBV5-1 and J is TRBJ2-3, with no clear D. The length of the CDR3 is 14 residues. CDR1 is SGHRS and CDR2 is YFSETQ in the germline V gene. Trimming shortened V by 5 bases and J by 3 bases, and 13 bases separated the two germline ends. The CDR3 region has the DNA TGCGCCAGCAGTACCGACACGGCAACAGATACGCAGTATTTT. It encodes CASSTDTATDTQYF.

The table lists this clone with a few counts. The chain recombines TRBV4-1 with TRBJ1-2, with 7 nucleotides matching TRBD1. V was clipped by 4 bases and J by 8 bases; unmatched bases: 13. The CDR3 totals 15 residues. The germline V gene has CDR1 MGHRA and CDR2 YSYEKL. The CDR3 is CASSRGPRDSEGYTF. CDR3 nucleotides: TGCGCCAGCAGCCGGGGACCCCGGGACAGTGAAGGCTACACCTTC.

J is TRBJ1-2 and V is TRBV19, with TRBD1 matching over 8 bases. This CDR3 region has 15 residues. The trim removed 0 bases at V and 3 bases at J, leaving 3 bases unmatched. Germline V gene sequence: CDR1 LNHDA, CDR2 SQIVND (reference sequence). CDR3 coding DNA: TGTGCCAGTAGTATAGAAGCACAGGGGGACTATGGCTACACCTTC. Translation gives CASSIEAQGDYGYTF.